A selection of T cell receptor beta chains follows, all from one sample in a study of regulatory dendritic cells for organ transplantation. Libraries were prepared by immunoSEQ multiplex PCR; TCRdb keeps only in-frame clonotypes and omits some of them. Of 20,000 to 25,000 clones in the sample, 74% are singletons; the top ten hold 0.75% to 0.95%. Input material: memory CD4+ T cells from blood. Receptor source: a human donor in good health. Both conserved end residues are part of each CDR3. D genes are given only for firm matches. Some rows have no size entry. The others give once, few or many, or a class for an expanded clone.

>TRBV5-1|NA|16|few|TRBJ2-1
CASSLNLGASYNEQFF
TGCGCCAGCAGCTTGAACCTAGGGGCGTCCTACAATGAGCAGTTCTTC
>TRBV6-4|NA|14|few|TRBJ2-1
CASIQGPPDNEQFF
TGTGCCAGCATCCAGGGTCCCCCTGACAATGAGCAGTTCTTC
>TRBV5-4|NA|15|NA|TRBJ2-1
CASSTGGPLVNEQFF
TGTGCCAGCAGTACCGGGGGGCCCTTAGTCAATGAGCAGTTCTTC
>TRBV19|NA|16|few|TRBJ2-3
CASSLQGSMMGDTQYF
TGTGCCAGTAGCCTTCAGGGGTCCATGATGGGAGATACGCAGTATTTT
>TRBV18|TRBD1|15|few|TRBJ2-7
CASSLPQGQGYEQYF
TGTGCCAGCTCACTTCCTCAGGGACAGGGCTACGAGCAGTACTTC
>TRBV5-1|NA|13|NA|TRBJ1-2
CASSLEGMRGYTF
TGCGCCAGCAGCTTGGAGGGGATGCGTGGCTACACCTTC
>TRBV6-5|TRBD2|15|few|TRBJ2-5
CASSSLASYQETQYF
TGTGCCAGCAGTTCACTAGCGTCATATCAAGAGACCCAGTACTTC
>TRBV6-5|TRBD2|14|NA|TRBJ2-5
CASSRGRDQETQYF
TGTGCCAGCAGCCGGGGGAGGGACCAAGAGACCCAGTACTTC
>TRBV4-1|NA|14|NA|TRBJ2-6
CASNPGTGANVLTF
TGCGCCAGCAATCCAGGGACTGGGGCCAACGTCCTGACTTTC
>TRBV7-2|NA|14|NA|TRBJ2-4
CASSLASGKNIQYF
TGTGCCAGCAGCTTAGCGTCGGGGAAAAACATTCAGTACTTC
>TRBV6-1|NA|14|few|TRBJ2-5
CASSVSRPEGTQYF
TGTGCCAGCAGTGTATCGCGGCCGGAAGGCACCCAGTACTTC
>TRBV4-1|TRBD2|17|NA|TRBJ2-7
CASSQGLAGGNPYEQYF
TGCGCCAGCAGCCAGGGACTAGCGGGGGGCAACCCCTACGAGCAGTACTTC
>TRBV5-1|NA|13|NA|TRBJ1-1
CASSLTGLTEAFF
TGCGCCAGCAGCTTGACAGGGCTCACTGAAGCTTTCTTT
>TRBV15|NA|16|NA|TRBJ2-1
CATSRDRGAGLDEQFF
TGTGCCACCAGCAGAGATCGGGGGGCAGGATTAGATGAGCAGTTCTTC
>TRBV7-6|NA|16|few|TRBJ1-6
CASSSTLPGGNSPLHF
TGTGCCAGCAGCTCGACCCTCCCGGGGGGAAATTCACCCCTCCACTTT
>TRBV29-1|NA|14|NA|TRBJ1-1
CSAPSGGVNTEAFF
TGCAGCGCCCCATCGGGGGGCGTAAACACTGAAGCTTTCTTT
>TRBV7-8|NA|12|few|TRBJ2-1
CASSSRGIEQFF
TGTGCCAGCAGCTCCAGGGGCATTGAGCAGTTCTTC
>TRBV7-9|NA|15|NA|TRBJ1-2
CASSLRFGGDYGYTF
TGTGCCAGCAGCTTAAGGTTTGGGGGGGACTATGGCTACACCTTC
>TRBV5-8|TRBD1|15|NA|TRBJ2-5
CASSLRTGGVETQYF
TGTGCCAGCAGCTTGCGGACAGGGGGCGTCGAGACCCAGTACTTC
>TRBV7-2|TRBD1|14|NA|TRBJ2-1
CASSLNPKGAEQFF
TGTGCCAGCAGCTTAAACCCTAAGGGGGCTGAGCAGTTCTTC
>TRBV7-2|NA|16|NA|TRBJ1-3
CASSLGGVKSGNTIYF
TGTGCCAGCAGCTTAGGGGGGGTGAAGTCTGGAAACACCATATATTTT
>TRBV4-1|NA|15|few|TRBJ2-4
CASSSGGPAKNIQYF
TGCGCCAGCAGCTCAGGGGGGCCCGCAAAAAACATTCAGTACTTC
>TRBV5-1|TRBD1|15|NA|TRBJ1-3
CASRDRQGSGNTIYF
TGCGCCAGCAGGGATCGACAGGGGTCTGGAAACACCATATATTTT
>TRBV7-3|TRBD1|15|NA|TRBJ1-2
CASSPEPTGAYGYTF
TGTGCCAGCAGCCCCGAACCGACAGGGGCTTATGGCTACACCTTC
>TRBV11-2|TRBD2|16|NA|TRBJ2-2
CASSLIAGGGIGELFF
TGTGCCAGCAGCTTAATCGCCGGCGGGGGGATCGGGGAGCTGTTTTTT
>TRBV4-1|NA|13|NA|TRBJ2-1
CASSVGLYNEQFF
TGCGCCAGCAGCGTGGGCCTCTACAATGAGCAGTTCTTC
>TRBV10-3|TRBD1|12|NA|TRBJ1-2
CAITTGTDGYTF
TGTGCCATCACTACCGGGACAGATGGCTACACCTTC
>TRBV19|TRBD2|17|NA|TRBJ2-2
CASRKLAGGPGTGELFF
TGTGCCAGTAGGAAACTAGCGGGGGGGCCGGGCACCGGGGAGCTGTTTTTT
>TRBV5-1|NA|14|few|TRBJ1-2
CASSLAAGEGGYTF
TGCGCCAGCAGCTTGGCGGCAGGGGAAGGGGGCTACACCTTC